This TCR beta chain comes out of a study of cytomegalovirus exposure and HLA in healthy donors. Study-level results: Reportedly, cytomegalovirus status was diagnosed with high sensitivity and specificity. Researchers catalogued 160 or so TCR beta chains as cytomegalovirus-associated. In a later analysis, at a false discovery rate of 0.05, over 15,000 TCR beta sequences were associated with HLA alleles. Earlier analysis looked at TCR beta V segments, and most were productive about 87% or about 30% of the time.

This PCR relied on a set of 60 Vbeta primers and 13 Jbeta primers. Assay used: immunoSEQ multiplex PCR; TCRdb lists only in-frame clones, some missing. This sample has about 180,000 clones; around 79% occur once, and the top ten carry roughly 0.76%. The CDR3 runs to 14 residues. Looked up from germline, CDR1 is SGHRS and CDR2 is YFSETQ. The germline V and J ends were trimmed by 8 bases and 0 bases, with 14 bases remaining between them. Only a few counts were recorded for this clone. Its cognate antigen is unknown. V usage is TRBV5-1 and J usage is TRBJ1-1, with a possible D match to TRBD1 (5 bases). Sequencing used PBMCs. This TCR was sampled from a woman between 35 and 50 years old in good health and CMV-seronegative. The CDR3 loop reads CASQQQGMNTEAFF. CDR3 nucleotide sequence: TGCGCCAGTCAGCAGCAGGGAATGAACACTGAAGCTTTCTTT.